One sample yielded the 15 T cell receptor beta chains listed below, sequenced in a study of Graves' ophthalmopathy and Graves' hyperthyroidism. RNA transcripts were the source from which TCR beta CDR3 regions were amplified. First-round RT-PCR relied on HTBI primers, and a second-round multiplex PCR came next. Via MiXCR, TCRdb re-called the multiplex PCR reads, giving one row per CDR3 protein. The repertoire holds about 1.1 million distinct CDR3 sequences, with about 40% as singletons. Sequenced: peripheral blood or thyroid tissue (not recorded which). Receptor source: an adult man with Graves' hyperthyroidism.

This clonotype was counted many times. The chain uses TRBV7-9 and TRBJ2-5; D uncertain. The CDR3 sequence is 14 residues long. V was shortened by 1 base and J by 3 bases, with 9 bases between the two germline ends. Germline V gives CDR1 SEHNR, CDR2 FQNEAQ (reference sequence). The CDR3 DNA reads as TGTGCCAGCAGCTTAGACACCGGTAAAGAGACCCAGTACTTC. It yields the protein CASSLDTGKETQYF. Together with reference TRBV7-9 and TRBJ2-5, the CDR3 gives the full variable domain: DTGVSQNPRHKITKRGQNVTFRCDPISEHNRLYWYRQTLGQGPEFLTYFQNEAQLEKSRLLSDRFSAERPKGSFSTLEIQRTEQGDSAMYLCASSLDTGKETQYFGPGTRLLVL.

This clonotype was detected many times. The chain links TRBV15 to TRBJ2-7, with 9 bases that match TRBD1. CDR3 length equals 14 residues. V dropped 6 bases and J dropped 3; count of bases not matched to a gene: 6. Per germline, CDR1 LNHNV and CDR2 YYDKDF (reference sequence). The CDR3: CATSRTGEGYEQYF. CDR3 sequence (DNA): TGTGCCACCAGTCGGACAGGGGAGGGCTACGAGCAGTACTTC.

With respect to this clonotype: One junction end does not reproduce the germline sequence, and a read error may be involved. The chain couples TRBV14 to TRBJ2-5; D ambiguous. The length of the CDR3 is 17 residues. Germline V gene data show CDR1 as SGHDN and CDR2 as FVKESK. DNA for the CDR3: TGTGCCAGCAGCCAAGATCGTGTCCGAAACCCCCAAGAGGCCCAGTACTTC. This gives the protein CASSQDRVRNPQEAQYF.

V is TRBV25-1 and J is TRBJ1-1; 9 bases line up with TRBD1. The trim removed 8 bases at V and 6 bases at J, leaving 7 bases unmatched. CDR3 length: 13 residues. Germline V CDR1 and CDR2: MGHDK, SYGVNS. CDR3 DNA sequence: TGTGCCAGCTTAGTACAGGGGGCCGCTGAAGCTTTCTTT. This encodes CASLVQGAAEAFF.

This clonotype was seen repeatedly, ten times or more. The V gene is TRBV20-1, the J gene TRBJ1-4, with 7 positions matching TRBD1. The trim removed 4 bases at V and 7 bases at J, leaving 3 bases unmatched. The germline V gene encodes CDR1 DFQATT and CDR2 SNEGSKA (reference sequence). The CDR3 has 12 amino acids. In DNA form, the CDR3 reads TGCAGTGCTAATTACAGGGGTGAAAAACTGTTTTTT. As protein: CSANYRGEKLFF.

This clonotype was seen only a few times. J is TRBJ2-7 and V is TRBV19, with 8 bases fitting TRBD1. With V trimmed by 3 bases and J by 7 bases, 11 bases remained unmatched. There are 15 residues in the CDR3. Germline V gene lookup returns CDR1 LNHDA and CDR2 SQIVND (reference sequence). The DNA of the CDR3 is TGTGCCAGTAGTATGGACAGGGTTTCTATTTCGGAGCAGTACTTC. This encodes CASSMDRVSISEQYF.

This clonotype was observed a single time. A much larger clonotype is one base distant, so this may be a read error. The chain carries TRBV19 and TRBJ2-7, with unresolved D. V lost 3 bases and J 0 bases, leaving 9 bases between the germline ends. Germline assignment: CDR1 LNHDA and CDR2 SQIVND (reference sequence). The CDR3 runs to 14 residues. The CDR3 region has the DNA TGTGCCAGTAGTATTGGAAACTACTCCTACGAGCAGTACTTC. Residues: CASSIGNYSYEQYF.

The chain has TRBV25-1 and TRBJ1-2; TRBD1 is a possible D gene (6 bases). Trimming pared 5 bases from V and 8 bases from J, leaving 12 bases between. Germline V CDR1 and CDR2: MGHDK, SYGVNS. This CDR3 contains 12 residues. CDR3 region: CASSNRVEGYTF. DNA for the CDR3: TGTGCCAGCAGTAACAGGGTTGAGGGCTACACCTTC.

This clonotype was counted only a few times. The CDR3 DNA reads TGTGCCAGCAGTAGGGCAGGGAGCACTGAAGCTTTCTTT. It translates to CASSRAGSTEAFF. The V call is TRBV6-5, the J call TRBJ1-1, with D perhaps TRBD1 (5 bases). In germline, CDR1 is MNHEY, CDR2 SVGAGI. This CDR3 has 13 residues. The V and J ends lost 5 bases and 4 bases respectively, with 11 bases between them.

This rearrangement joins TRBV6-5 to TRBJ2-7, with 8 bases identical to TRBD1. The germline V gene encodes CDR1 MNHEY and CDR2 SVGAGI. Germline trimming cut 6 bases from V and 1 base from J; bases unmatched to any gene: 11. The CDR3 length is 16 residues. In DNA, the CDR3 is TGTGCCAGCAGCTACGACAGGGGTACGTGGTCCTACGAGCAGTACTTC. Its translation is CASSYDRGTWSYEQYF.

This clonotype occurred many times. This sequence joins TRBV5-1 and TRBJ1-5; TRBD1 agrees at 8 bases. V trimming: 3 bases; J trimming: 7 bases; junction bases outside the gene matches: 9. The CDR3 covers 15 residues. The germline V gene has CDR1 SGHRS and CDR2 YFSETQ. CDR3 sequence: CASSSRPGGAQPQHF. In nucleotides, the CDR3 is TGCGCCAGCAGCTCCCGACCAGGGGGCGCCCAGCCCCAGCATTTT.

The chain recombines TRBV11-1 with TRBJ2-7; D is unclear. This CDR3 is 13 amino acids long. The germline CDR1 and CDR2 sequences are SGHAT and FQDESV (reference sequence). V lost 4 bases to trimming and J lost 4 bases, with 11 bases between them. The CDR3 bases are TGTGCCAGCAGCTCCCGGGTCATATACGAGCAGTACTTC. Its protein is CASSSRVIYEQYF.

Remarks on this clonotype: One end of the junction is discordant with germline, which a read error may explain. CDR3 in DNA: TGTGCCAGCAGCCCGCCGGGACTAGCGGGAGCGGAGACCCAGTACTTC. This gives the protein CASSPPGLAGAETQYF. The chain joins TRBV10-2 to TRBJ2-5; TRBD2 aligns across 14 bases. The CDR3 runs 16 residues. Per germline, CDR1 WSHSY and CDR2 SAAADI.

The chain combines TRBV29-1 with TRBJ2-5; TRBD1 aligns across 9 bases. The junction had 11 bases not matched to a gene; V was cut back by 8 bases and J by 4 bases. CDR3 length: 14 residues. Germline V lookup: CDR1 SQVTM, CDR2 ANQGSEA. The CDR3 loop is CSQAGQGDRETQYF. As DNA, the CDR3 is TGCAGCCAAGCGGGACAGGGCGACCGAGAGACCCAGTACTTC.

In its sample, this clonotype was seen many times. V usage is TRBV7-8 and J usage is TRBJ2-5; the D gene is possibly TRBD2 (5 bases). V was trimmed by 0 bases and J by 4 bases, leaving 15 bases between them. Germline V gene lookup returns CDR1 SGHVS and CDR2 FQNEAQ. There are 16 residues in the CDR3. The CDR3 DNA sequence: TGTGCCAGCAGCTTAGCAAGGTTCCGGGGAAGAGAGACCCAGTACTTC. This codes for CASSLARFRGRETQYF. The whole variable domain, remainder taken from reference TRBV7-8 and TRBJ2-5, is GAGVSQSPRYKVAKRGQDVALRCDPISGHVSLFWYQQALGQGPEFLTYFQNEAQLDKSGLPSDRFFAERPEGSVSTLKIQRTQQEDSAVYLCASSLARFRGRETQYFGPGTRLLVL.